The present entry profiles one TCR beta chain with its context. The data were produced by immunoSEQ multiplex PCR, yet TCRdb's version contains in-frame clones alone and is incomplete. The repertoire holds 250,000 to 350,000 clones, with approximately 91% as singletons. The data derive from a study of blood T cell repertoires in COVID-19. The sample comprised peripheral blood. The receptor was isolated from a woman under 40 with COVID-19, enrolled during active disease.

The CDR3 sequence: CSAQGPFEAFF. CDR3 DNA sequence: TGCAGTGCTCAGGGGCCATTTGAAGCTTTCTTT. The J gene is TRBJ1-1, the V gene TRBV20-1, with D possibly TRBD1 on 6 matching bases. Germline CDR1 and CDR2: DFQATT and SNEGSKA (reference sequence). The CDR3 contains 11 residues. Trimming removed 5 bases from V and 7 bases from J, with 11 bases in between.